What follows describes a single TCR beta chain. Its antigen is undetermined. Trimming took 2 bases from V and 5 from J, leaving 9 bases between them. Germline V gene lookup returns CDR1 SGHDN and CDR2 FVKESK. The CDR3 is 13 residues long. The sample originates from a study of graft-versus-host responses after intestinal transplantation. Some clones are missing from TCRdb's copy, which holds only in-frame ones; the method was immunoSEQ multiplex PCR. The table lists roughly 90,000 clones, around 89% of them singletons. This receptor was obtained from a human donor who was the organ donor for an intestinal transplant. The gene calls are TRBV14 and TRBJ1-2; possible D gene TRBD1, 5 bases. The sample in question was unstimulated CD4+ T cells sorted from spleen or lymph node cells, obtained before transplant. The CDR3 DNA sequence: TGTGCCAGCAGCCAACGCAGGGATTATGGCTACACCTTC. It is translated as CASSQRRDYGYTF.